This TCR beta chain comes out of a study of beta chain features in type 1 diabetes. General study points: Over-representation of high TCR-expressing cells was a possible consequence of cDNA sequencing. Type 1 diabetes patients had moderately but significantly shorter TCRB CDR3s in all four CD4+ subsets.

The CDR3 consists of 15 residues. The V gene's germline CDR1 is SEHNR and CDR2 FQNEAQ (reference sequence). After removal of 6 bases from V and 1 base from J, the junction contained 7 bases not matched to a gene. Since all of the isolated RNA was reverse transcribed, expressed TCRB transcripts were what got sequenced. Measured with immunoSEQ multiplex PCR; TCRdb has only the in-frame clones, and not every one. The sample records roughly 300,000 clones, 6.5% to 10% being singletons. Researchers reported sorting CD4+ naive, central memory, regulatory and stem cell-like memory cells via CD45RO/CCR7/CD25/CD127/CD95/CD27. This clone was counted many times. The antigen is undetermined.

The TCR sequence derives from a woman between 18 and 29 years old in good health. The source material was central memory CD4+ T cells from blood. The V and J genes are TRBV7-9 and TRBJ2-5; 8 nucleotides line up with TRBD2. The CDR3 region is CASSSSGRSQETQYF. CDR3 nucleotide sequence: TGTGCCAGCAGTTCGAGCGGGAGAAGCCAAGAGACCCAGTACTTC.